This T cell receptor (beta chain) was identified during a study of cytomegalovirus exposure and HLA in healthy donors (TCRdb year 2017). Study-wide context: An earlier analysis of approximately 640 of the donors reported 250 to 350 Gb of sequence data and approximately 110 million unique TCR beta sequences from 150 million to 200 million T cells. About 320 gigabases of sequencing data and tens of millions of unique TCR sequences were included in an early release covering about 620 HLA-typed donors. The genetic ancestry cluster associated with self-reported Caucasian donors included 81% of the 300 to 450 genotyped donors. The study aimed to test whether signatures of past pathogen exposure could be identified by cataloging public T cell receptors. Using immunosequencing, the study profiled T cell repertoires from 550 to 750 subjects and related those repertoires to cytomegalovirus serostatus. In addition to the first cohort of 666 subjects, a separate validation cohort of 130 or so different subjects was used. To predict cytomegalovirus infection status, the study combined high-throughput TCR immunosequencing, statistical association of individual TCRs with disease status, and machine learning. A later analysis re-examined previously published TCR beta repertoires from 500 to 700 donors and added high-resolution HLA genotyping to investigate patterns of TCR occurrence. The later analysis used no new phenotypic data to find candidate immune exposures, relying instead on TCR beta sequences and their occurrence across donors. An earlier analysis of around 580 of the donors used high-throughput TCR beta sequencing to judge whether each TCR beta V gene segment behaved as functional or pseudogenic. Alongside the repertoire data, information on donor age, sex, ethnicity and CMV serostatus was compiled. Genome-wide SNP genotypes for about three fifths of the roughly 670 donors were used in a later genetic analysis, which treated that subset as a discovery cohort. Every discovery cohort repertoire had been produced on one sequencing platform. Both class I and class II loci were covered by HLA typing, at four-digit resolution. The number of donors typed differed by locus, with 629-630 for A, B, C, DRB1 and DQB1, more than 500 for DQA1, 600 to 610 for DPA1, and about 450 for DPB1. Because of strong linkage in the cohort, four to six DR-DQ haplotypes were treated as single units for association and clustering. Among about 390 genotyped donors of the cohort, an average of roughly 240,000 unique TCR beta nucleotide sequences were sequenced per donor, roughly 18% of them non-productive. Overall study outcomes, separate from this receptor: A later analysis found that TCR association rates varied across HLA loci, with DRB1 alleles showing the most associated TCRs and HLA-C alleles the fewest. Compared with the approximately 600-donor mean, donors in an Asian-associated ancestry cluster had fewer N-insertions in productive TCRs, according to a later genetic analysis. When HLA alleles, especially DR and DQ, strongly co-occurred, attributing TCR associations to individual alleles was difficult. Several of the top co-occurrence clusters appeared to be linked to parvovirus B19, influenza, CMV and Epstein-Barr virus, according to a later analysis. A later genetic analysis associated a missense DCLRE1C variant with V-gene and J-gene trimming of TCR beta chains, and an independent cohort replicated the association. In vitro tests confirmed that a few of the cytomegalovirus-associated TCR beta chains recognize cytomegalovirus antigens. The classifier was reported to diagnose cytomegalovirus status with high specificity and sensitivity in both the original and validation cohorts. Most TCR sequences were seen in very few donors, while some public TCRs were found in many individuals. CMV serostatus was the only immune exposure information available for the cohort. Because HLA typing was missing for some donors at each locus, association tests included only the typed subset. In an earlier analysis of several hundred of the donors, most TCR beta V segments were observed in productive rearrangements about 90% or about 30% of the time, broadly matching IMGT annotations. The authors suggested that the approach could potentially be generalized to other disease states and immunological phenotypes. Presence/absence analyses assumed roughly uniform sequencing depth across donors, an assumption that may not hold. Linkage disequilibrium might explain the correlated functional status among segregating V segments, but an unknown experimental factor could not be ruled out. A total of 150 or so TCR beta chains were listed by the study as associated with cytomegalovirus. This cohort had only TCR beta chains sequenced, and the lack of alpha or paired-chain data limited which features could be detected. The sequencing pipeline was judged likely to have produced a cluster of highly shared sequence variants as a technical artifact. A later analysis found that most CMV-associated TCR beta chains appeared HLA-restricted, with HLA associations seemingly driven largely by CMV exposure. At a false discovery rate of 0.05, a later analysis linked 15,000 to 20,000 TCR beta sequences to specific HLA alleles. A further reported finding was that TCR beta sequences accurately predicted the HLA-A and HLA-B alleles for most subjects in the first cohort. In a later analysis, HLA-associated TCR beta chains showed more clonal expansion and lower generation probabilities than non-associated chains that were equally common. The earlier analysis of almost 600 of the donors excluded some 15 rarely observed V segments, including chromosome 9 orphons, because counts were too low.

The library was prepared using the immunoSEQ multiplex PCR assay. For the multiplex PCR, a mixture combining 60 forward primers for TCR Vbeta segments and 13 reverse primers for TCR Jbeta segments was used. The CDR3 region of rearranged TCR beta genes was amplified from genomic DNA with a multiplex PCR assay. The Illumina HiSeq System was used to sequence the amplified TCR beta libraries as 87-base-pair reads. Per the authors' processing: A later analysis counted about 80 million unique TCR beta chains across the roughly 700 repertoires, and some 11 million of these chains were shared by at least two donors. Raw reads were error-corrected and collapsed into unique sequences by a nearest-neighbor algorithm in which closely related sequences were merged to remove PCR and sequencing errors. Alignment of CDR3 sequences to IMGT reference sequences was used to assign V, D and J gene segments. For a sequence to be retained, a match of at least six nucleotides was required to both a V gene segment and a J gene segment. Rearrangements were called productive when the CDR3 lacked stop codons and stayed in frame with V and J; all others were non-productive. Following IMGT convention, CDR3 was defined as the stretch from the second conserved V-encoded cysteine up to the conserved J-encoded phenylalanine. In an earlier analysis of 550 to 650 of the donors, sequences lacking an unambiguous match to a single V gene segment were excluded. In an earlier analysis of 587 of the donors, V segments were called functional above 56.7% productive rearrangements and were called segregating when the between-donor standard deviation exceeded 5%. A statistical classification framework was built for diagnosing cytomegalovirus status from the catalog of TCR beta chain sequences. V and J gene assignment, in a later analysis, came from comparing TCR nucleotide sequences with IMGT/GENE-DB human TR gene sequences. The TCRdist pipeline was used in a later analysis to assign CDR3 sequences and most-parsimonious VDJ recombination scenarios. In a later analysis, each TCR beta chain was defined by its CDR3 amino acid sequence together with its V-gene family, and reads lacking a unique V-gene family were excluded. A later analysis removed roughly 590 highly shared, low-generation-probability nucleotide sequences to deal with suspected cross-contamination and a sequencing artifact. In a later analysis, a clonal expansion index was calculated for each public chain from normalized within-repertoire ranks of inferred template counts. Generation probabilities in a later analysis came from a VDJ recombination model fitted to out-of-frame rearrangements, and those results were checked against IGoR. Hypergeometric tests were used in a later analysis to score TCR-TCR, TCR-HLA and TCR-CMV co-occurrence, with a repertoire-size bias correction applied to the TCR pairs. A later analysis estimated false discovery rates by permuting HLA or CMV assignments 20 times. In a later analysis, co-occurring TCRs were grouped with DBSCAN, and TCRdist sequence similarity was added when clustering was performed within HLA-allele-positive subsets. Co-occurrence clustering excluded repertoires with fewer than 30,000 or more than 120,000 public chains, plus five with anomalous nucleotide sharing. In TCRdb, the immuneACCESS table is reduced to in-frame sequences with V and J assigned. These tables do not hold every clone; where another copy was compared, an unresolved V gene accounts for under half, and the others remain unexplained. That table supplies the V and J calls and clone size; D and trimming were determined from the DNA. In all, the sample holds around 99,000 clones, and approximately 71% of those were seen once. The top ten hold about 5.7% of the sample.

Remarks on this clone: No antigen is known for it. No per-base quality is available; no much larger clone lies one base away.

The cohort consisted of 670 or so healthy bone marrow donors. At the time of sampling, every cohort member was nominally healthy, though immune exposures that went unrecorded were likely present. The donor was CMV seropositive and was included in the group of 289 seropositive cohort members. Every donor gave a peripheral blood sample, and the peripheral blood mononuclear cells from that sample were used for TCR beta sequencing. The Qiagen DNeasy Blood Extraction Kit was used to extract genomic DNA from the blood cell samples. The TCR was taken from an older woman in good health and CMV-seropositive. Sequencing was done on a sample of PBMCs.

The CDR3 reads CASRQGAGEAFF. The DNA reads TGTGCCAGTAGACAGGGGGCTGGTGAAGCTTTCTTT. This sequence uses TRBV19 and TRBJ1-1, with TRBD1 matching 9 junction bases. Taken from the germline V gene (reference sequence), the CDR1 and CDR2 loops are LNHDA and SQIVND. Its CDR3 holds 12 amino acids, cysteine through phenylalanine. CDR3 DNA only is kept here, 36 bases in frame from base 1. Compared with germline, V lacks 6 bases and J lacks 7 bases; bases without a gene match: 3.